This T cell receptor (beta chain) was sequenced during a study of naive and memory T cell subsets. The study's findings and limits: Naive and memory repertoire findings lacked a ground truth for validation. Possibly reflecting memory cells re-expressing CD45RA, a few larger clonotypes occurred in naive repertoires, especially CD8.

In regard to this clonotype: Its antigen is unidentified.

Trimming cost V 2 bases and J 4 bases, with 15 bases left between them. Per the germline V gene, CDR1 is MDHEN and CDR2 is SYDVKM. This CDR3 contains 16 residues. An equimolar mix of two oligonucleotides served as the beta constant-region primer for TRBC1 and TRBC2. Four rounds of PCR amplified the ligated cDNA using nested alpha and beta constant-region primers plus SP2. TCRdb recomputed calls from the UMI-ligation and nested PCR reads with MiXCR, one row per CDR3 protein. Of about 140,000 distinct CDR3 sequences in the sample, approximately 18% are singletons; the top ten hold roughly 0.6%. The receptor comes from a human donor in good health. The rearrangement links TRBV28 to TRBJ2-1; D is uncertain. Sequenced material: naive CD8+ T cells from blood. CDR3 loop: CASSLIPLGGYNEQFF. For the CDR3, the DNA is TGTGCCAGCAGTTTAATCCCCTTGGGTGGGTACAATGAGCAGTTCTTC.